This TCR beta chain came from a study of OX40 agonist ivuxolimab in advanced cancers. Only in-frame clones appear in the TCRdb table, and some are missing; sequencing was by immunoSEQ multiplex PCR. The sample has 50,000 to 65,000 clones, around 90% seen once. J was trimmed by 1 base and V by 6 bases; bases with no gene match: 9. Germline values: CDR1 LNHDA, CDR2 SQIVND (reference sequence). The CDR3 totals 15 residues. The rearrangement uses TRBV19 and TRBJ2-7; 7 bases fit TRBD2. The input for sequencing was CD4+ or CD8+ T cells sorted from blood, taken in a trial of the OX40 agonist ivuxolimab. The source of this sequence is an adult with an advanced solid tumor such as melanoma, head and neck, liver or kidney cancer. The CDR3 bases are TGTGCCAGTAGCCTAAAAGCGGGACTTTCCTACGAGCAGTACTTC. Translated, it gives CASSLKAGLSYEQYF.